The 32 T cell receptor beta chains below come from one sample, sequenced in a study of response to subunit inactivated influenza vaccine. A single record per CDR3 protein comes from TCRdb applying MiXCR to the RT-PCR reads. The sample shows around 710,000 distinct CDR3 sequences, approximately 14% of them seen only once. The material sequenced was PBMCs from blood, taken about 14 days before vaccination. These receptors were collected from a man in his fifties who received an inactivated influenza vaccine.

There are a few counts of this clonotype. This rearrangement joins TRBV18 to TRBJ2-3; D remains unclear. Trimming removed 0 bases from V and 1 base from J, with 5 bases in between. CDR1 is KGHSH and CDR2 is LQKENI in the germline V gene. The CDR3 runs 14 residues. DNA of the CDR3: TGTGCCAGCTCACCACCTGTGGGCACAGATACGCAGTATTTT. It encodes CASSPPVGTDTQYF.

This rearrangement joins TRBV12-3 or TRBV12-4 to TRBJ2-2; weak D call: TRBD1 (6 bases). The CDR3 loop spans 14 amino acids. V was clipped by 8 bases and J by 5 bases, with 15 bases between them. This chain's CDR3 is CASGVQGLTGELFF. The CDR3, as DNA: TGTGCCAGCGGGGTACAGGGTCTTACCGGGGAGCTGTTTTTT.

The rearrangement links TRBV2 to TRBJ2-5; 8 nucleotides match TRBD2. This CDR3 contains 15 residues. V was clipped by 8 bases and J by 0 bases; unmatched bases: 8. Germline V gene data show CDR1 as SNHLY and CDR2 as FYNNEI. This CDR3 reads CASGERESYQETQYF. For the CDR3, the DNA is TGTGCCAGCGGGGAGCGGGAGTCCTACCAAGAGACCCAGTACTTC. Filled out from reference TRBV2 and TRBJ2-5, the complete variable domain reads EPEVTQTPSHQVTQMGQEVILRCVPISNHLYFYWYRQILGQKVEFLVSFYNNEISEKSEIFDDQFSVERPDGSNFTLKIRSTKLEDSAMYFCASGERESYQETQYFGPGTRLLVL.

This clonotype turned up a few times. V usage is TRBV7-9 and J usage is TRBJ1-1; no reliable D call. The CDR3 length is 14 residues. V shed 4 bases and J shed 4 bases, with 13 bases lying between them. Germline-derived CDR1 and CDR2 are SEHNR and FQNEAQ (reference sequence). CDR3 coding DNA: TGTGCCAGCAGCTATGAGGGTTTAGGCACTGAAGCTTTCTTT. Translated, it gives CASSYEGLGTEAFF.

The genes are TRBV18 and TRBJ2-1, with TRBD2 identical over 11 bases. The CDR3 has 16 amino acids. The J segment lost 4 bases and the V segment lost 3 bases, leaving 5 bases of the junction unmatched. Germline V CDR1 and CDR2: KGHSH, LQKENI. CDR3 in DNA: TGTGCCAGCTCACCTATAGCGGGAGGGGGATACAATGAGCAGTTCTTC. Encoded protein: CASSPIAGGGYNEQFF. Full variable domain (rest looked up from reference TRBV18 and TRBJ2-1): NAGVMQNPRHLVRRRGQEARLRCSPMKGHSHVYWYRQLPEEGLKFMVYLQKENIIDESGMPKERFSAEFPKEGPSILRIQQVVRGDSAAYFCASSPIAGGGYNEQFFGPGTRLTVL.

This clonotype was observed a handful of times. This rearrangement joins TRBV14 to TRBJ2-1, with 8 positions matching TRBD2. Looked up from germline, CDR1 is SGHDN and CDR2 is FVKESK. The trim removed 6 bases at V and 8 bases at J, leaving 12 bases unmatched. CDR3 length: 15 residues. The CDR3 reads CASRPSEREYYEQFF. The CDR3 DNA reads TGTGCCAGCAGACCATCTGAGCGGGAGTACTATGAGCAGTTCTTC. Complete variable domain (other parts from reference TRBV14 and TRBJ2-1): EAGVTQFPSHSVIEKGQTVTLRCDPISGHDNLYWYRRVMGKEIKFLLHFVKESKQDESGMPNNRFLAERTGGTYSTLKVQPAELEDSGVYFCASRPSEREYYEQFFGPGTRLTVL.

The V gene is TRBV4-1, the J gene TRBJ2-7; 9 bases align to TRBD1. CDR3 length: 16 amino acids. The V gene end was trimmed by 1 base and the J gene end by 2 bases; junction bases not matched to a gene: 6. Germline V gene lookup returns CDR1 MGHRA and CDR2 YSYEKL. CDR3 DNA: TGCGCCAGCAGCCAAGCCCGGACAGGGGTCGCCTACGAGCAGTACTTC. Translation: CASSQARTGVAYEQYF.

This clonotype was detected a few times. The chain couples TRBV18 to TRBJ2-2; 8 nucleotides align to TRBD2. In germline, CDR1 is KGHSH, CDR2 LQKENI. The ends lost 2 bases at V and 4 bases at J; junction bases unmatched: 6. The CDR3 sequence is 16 residues long. CDR3 DNA sequence: TGTGCCAGCTCACCAGCGGTAGCGGGATCCACCGGGGAGCTGTTTTTT. Residues: CASSPAVAGSTGELFF.

The CDR3 loop reads CASSYQGNYNEQFF. The CDR3 DNA sequence: TGTGCCAGCAGTTACCAGGGGAACTACAATGAGCAGTTCTTC. This chain connects TRBV6-5 to TRBJ2-1; D possibly corresponds to TRBD1 (6 bases). The germline CDR1 and CDR2 sequences are MNHEY and SVGAGI. Trimming took 2 bases from V and 3 from J, leaving 8 bases between them. The length of the CDR3 is 14 residues.

This clonotype was detected a few times. This rearrangement joins TRBV5-1 to TRBJ2-1; D may match TRBD1 or TRBD2 (5 bases each). This CDR3 has 17 residues. Germline values: CDR1 SGHRS, CDR2 YFSETQ. V lost 4 bases and J lost 0, with 17 bases in between. The CDR3 region has the DNA TGCGCCAGCAGCGGGGCCCGGGGCAGCCACTCCTACAATGAGCAGTTCTTC. Protein sequence: CASSGARGSHSYNEQFF.

This clonotype was found many times. The V gene is TRBV29-1, the J gene TRBJ2-5; D call uncertain. Germline loops: CDR1 SQVTM, CDR2 ANQGSEA. V was clipped by 0 bases and J by 1 base, with 3 bases between them. The CDR3 spans 12 residues. This chain's CDR3 is CSVEDRQETQYF. The CDR3 DNA reads as TGCAGCGTTGAAGATCGCCAAGAGACCCAGTACTTC.

This clonotype was seen a few times. V gene TRBV3-1 combines with J gene TRBJ2-6, with D maybe TRBD1 (6 bases). V was shortened by 4 bases and J by 0 bases, with 10 bases between the two germline ends. The germline CDR1 and CDR2 sequences are LGHDT and YNNKEL (reference sequence). This CDR3 is 16 amino acids long. In DNA form, the CDR3 reads TGTGCCAGCAGCCTGGGACAACACTCTGGGGCCAACGTCCTGACTTTC. This encodes CASSLGQHSGANVLTF.

In this sample, this clonotype turned up many times. The chain is built from TRBV4-3 and TRBJ1-2; tentatively, D is TRBD1 (6 bases). Germline CDR1 and CDR2: LGHNA and YSLEER. The length of the CDR3 is 17 residues. Trimming took 0 bases from V and 0 from J, leaving 14 bases between them. The CDR3 sequence: CASSQDLSQGSNYGYTF. For the CDR3, the DNA is TGCGCCAGCAGCCAAGACCTAAGCCAGGGGTCTAACTATGGCTACACCTTC.

This clonotype has a handful of counts. The J gene is TRBJ2-2, the V gene TRBV27; D possibly matches TRBD1 or TRBD2 (5 bases each). Germline V gives CDR1 MNHEY, CDR2 SMNVEV (reference sequence). Trimming pared 5 bases from V and 4 bases from J, leaving 11 bases between. The CDR3 is 14 residues long. CDR3 DNA: TGTGCCAGCAGTCCCCGGGACGCCACCGGGGAGCTGTTTTTT. It codes for CASSPRDATGELFF.

The genes are TRBV27 and TRBJ2-3; 12 nucleotides agree with TRBD2. Trimming removed 6 bases from V and 6 bases from J; junction bases left unmatched: 10. Germline CDR1 and CDR2: MNHEY and SMNVEV (reference sequence). The CDR3 runs to 16 residues. In DNA, the CDR3 is TGTGCCAGCAGCGACCCTAGCGGGAGGGCGGTGGATACGCAGTATTTT. Amino acids: CASSDPSGRAVDTQYF.

J is TRBJ2-1 and V is TRBV5-1; 15 bases are a match to TRBD2. The CDR3 runs 20 residues. Losses at the gene ends were 0 bases for V and 4 bases for J; bases not matched to a gene: 11. Germline loops: CDR1 SGHRS, CDR2 YFSETQ. DNA for the CDR3: TGCGCCAGCAGCTTGGCCAGAGGACTAGCGGGAGGGCCTGGATACAATGAGCAGTTCTTC. Its translation is CASSLARGLAGGPGYNEQFF.

This clonotype was recorded many times. V usage is TRBV24-1 and J usage is TRBJ2-7, with TRBD2 matching 12 bases. V gave up 1 base and J gave up 4 bases; unmatched junction bases: 7. CDR1 KGHDR and CDR2 SFDVKD come from the germline V gene. The CDR3 runs 17 residues. The CDR3 loop reads CATSDFNPTSGSYEQYF. The CDR3, as DNA: TGTGCCACCAGTGATTTTAACCCGACTAGCGGGAGTTACGAGCAGTACTTC.

This clonotype was seen many times. The rearrangement links TRBV7-2 to TRBJ2-7, with D possibly being TRBD1 or TRBD2 (5 bases each). Germline V gene lookup returns CDR1 SGHTA and CDR2 FQGNSA. The germline V and J ends were trimmed by 5 bases and 6 bases, with 14 bases remaining between them. CDR3 length: 13 residues. The CDR3 sequence is CASSLGLAGEQYF. CDR3 sequence (DNA): TGTGCCAGCAGCCTGGGGCTAGCTGGCGAGCAGTACTTC.

The chain is built from TRBV5-6 and TRBJ2-3; 7 nucleotides line up with TRBD1. Germline V lookup: CDR1 SGHDT, CDR2 YYEEEE. CDR3 length: 15 amino acids. Trimming at V came to 4 bases and at J to 6 bases, leaving 11 bases not matched to a gene. CDR3 bases: TGTGCCAGCAGCCCCTGGGACAGAAGGTGGGATACGCAGTATTTT. Translated, it gives CASSPWDRRWDTQYF.

The rearrangement joins TRBV2 to TRBJ2-7; maybe TRBD1 (5 bases). CDR1 is SNHLY, CDR2 FYNNEI, per germline. Trimming stripped 8 bases from V and 1 base from J, with 15 bases between. CDR3 length: 14 residues. The CDR3 DNA follows: TGTGCCAGCGCTAAGGGGTTTAAATCCTACGAGCAGTACTTC. Its protein product is CASAKGFKSYEQYF.

This clonotype was found a few times. The CDR3 DNA sequence: TGCAGCGTTGAAACAGTTACAGATACGCAGTATTTT. Protein: CSVETVTDTQYF. The V call is TRBV29-1, the J call TRBJ2-3; D unclear. Trimming took off 2 bases at V and 3 bases at J, with 6 bases between the two ends. Per germline, CDR1 SQVTM and CDR2 ANQGSEA. This CDR3 region has 12 residues.

Only a few counts were recorded for this clonotype. V and J are TRBV6-2 or TRBV6-3 and TRBJ2-7, with D possibly matching TRBD2 (5 bases). V shed 5 bases and J shed 2 bases, with 19 bases lying between them. Looked up from germline, CDR1 is MNHEY and CDR2 is SVGEGT. The CDR3 loop spans 16 amino acids. This CDR3 reads CASSSPVRVPAYEQYF. The CDR3 nucleotides read TGTGCCAGCAGTAGCCCAGTGAGGGTCCCAGCCTACGAGCAGTACTTC.

V is TRBV30 and J is TRBJ2-3; the D call may be TRBD1 or TRBD2 (5 bases each). CDR1 and CDR2 from the germline V gene are GTSNPN and SVGIG (reference sequence). This CDR3 comprises 12 residues. Between the trimmed V and J ends, which lost 5 bases and 6 bases, there was a span of 12 bases. CDR3 residues: CAWDGTSDTQYF. The DNA of the CDR3 is TGTGCCTGGGACGGGACCTCGGATACGCAGTATTTT. Supplemented by reference TRBV30 and TRBJ2-3, the full variable domain reads SQTIHQWPATLVQPVGSPLSLECTVEGTSNPNLYWYRQAAGRGLQLLFYSVGIGQISSEVPQNLSASRPQDRQFILSSKKLLLSDSGFYLCAWDGTSDTQYFGPGTRLTVL.

This clonotype was observed at least ten times. The V call is TRBV7-2, the J call TRBJ1-5; TRBD1 aligns across 7 bases. The CDR3 totals 14 residues. J was trimmed by 2 bases and V by 5 bases; bases with no gene match: 3. CDR1 and CDR2 (germline): SGHTA, FQGNSA. DNA of the CDR3: TGTGCCAGCAGCCAAACAGGGGGCAATCAGCCCCAGCATTTT. It codes for CASSQTGGNQPQHF. The variable domain in full, completed from reference TRBV7-2 and TRBJ1-5, reads GAGVSQSPSNKVTEKGKDVELRCDPISGHTALYWYRQSLGQGLEFLIYFQGNSAPDKSGLPSDRFSAERTGGSVSTLTIQRTQQEDSAVYLCASSQTGGNQPQHFGDGTRLSIL.

This clonotype showed up just a few times. The chain employs TRBV10-2 and TRBJ1-1; 9 positions agree with TRBD1. There are 13 residues in the CDR3. From germline, CDR1 is WSHSY and CDR2 SAAADI. V lost 10 bases and J lost 4; bases outside the gene matches: 7. This chain's CDR3 is CATGTGPVTEAFF. CDR3 DNA: TGCGCCACCGGGACAGGGCCGGTCACTGAAGCTTTCTTT.

A few counts support this clonotype. The gene calls are TRBV4-1 and TRBJ2-3; no definite D call. Trimming cost V 5 bases and J 0 bases, with 15 bases left between them. The CDR3 consists of 16 residues. Germline V gene sequence: CDR1 MGHRA, CDR2 YSYEKL. The CDR3 is CASSSQRLSSTDTQYF. CDR3 nucleotide sequence: TGCGCCAGCAGCTCCCAACGATTATCTAGCACAGATACGCAGTATTTT.

This clonotype appeared a few times. CDR3 protein: CSANSGRHSSTDTQYF. The CDR3 nucleotides read TGCAGTGCTAACAGCGGGAGGCACTCTAGCACAGATACGCAGTATTTT. This chain links TRBV20-1 with TRBJ2-3; 9 nucleotides align to TRBD2. V was clipped by 4 bases and J by 0 bases; unmatched bases: 8. The CDR3 totals 16 residues. Looked up from germline, CDR1 is DFQATT and CDR2 is SNEGSKA (reference sequence).

Only a few counts were recorded for this clonotype. The chain carries TRBV20-1 and TRBJ2-5; D is uncertain. CDR3 length equals 14 residues. Germline lookup yields CDR1 DFQATT and CDR2 SNEGSKA (reference sequence). The ends were cut back, 3 bases at V and 1 base at J, with 12 bases in the middle. The CDR3 DNA reads as TGCAGTGCTAGGCATGGCCCTACCCAAGAGACCCAGTACTTC. Protein product: CSARHGPTQETQYF.

V usage is TRBV6-2 or TRBV6-3 and J usage is TRBJ2-6; 7 bases agree with TRBD1. Looked up from germline, CDR1 is MNHEY and CDR2 is SVGEGT. Trimming removed 7 bases from V and 2 bases from J; junction bases left unmatched: 8. This CDR3 has 16 residues. The CDR3 loop reads CASNPGGDAGANVLTF. CDR3 coding DNA: TGTGCCAGCAATCCAGGGGGAGATGCTGGGGCCAACGTCCTGACTTTC.

Regarding this clonotype: Because the CDR3 is missing its conserved closing phenylalanine or tryptophan, this is likely a read error. The chain has TRBV6-5 and TRBJ1-2; D gene ambiguous. Per the germline V gene, CDR1 is MNHEY and CDR2 is SVGAGI. The CDR3 is made up of 14 amino acids. Deletions cut 6 bases from V and 3 bases from J, with 14 bases between. Here the CDR3 DNA reads TGTGCCAGCAGATTATCCACAGAGGACTATGGCTACACCATC. It is translated as CASRLSTEDYGYTI.

This clonotype has ten or more counts. J is TRBJ2-3 and V is TRBV28, with 8 bases fitting TRBD2. CDR1 is MDHEN, CDR2 SYDVKM, per germline. The ends lost 5 bases at V and 10 bases at J; junction bases unmatched: 5. CDR3 size: 12 residues. The CDR3 sequence is CASSLSGGAQYF. DNA for the CDR3: TGTGCCAGCAGTCTCAGCGGGGGTGCGCAGTATTTT.

The J gene is TRBJ1-2, the V gene TRBV9, with D maybe TRBD1 (6 bases). The length of the CDR3 is 12 residues. Germline V gives CDR1 SGDLS, CDR2 YYNGEE. V was cut by 3 bases and J by 8 bases, with 11 bases left in between. The CDR3 loop is CASSEYRDGYTF. In DNA, the CDR3 is TGTGCCAGCAGCGAATACAGGGACGGCTACACCTTC.